This TCR beta chain came from a study of T cells in Graves' hyperthyroidism and ophthalmopathy. Across 18 months, stable Graves' hyperthyroidism was marked by no progression to ophthalmopathy. Hyperthyroidism, newly diagnosed and lasting under 2 months, affected patients aged 18 to 65. The study left out patients who had uncontrolled infection, other autoimmune disease, pregnancy or lactation. Study-level findings and limits: Most thyroid clonotypes that were expanded above 0.001 also turned up in blood.

Concerning this clonotype itself: Its cognate antigen is unknown. A read error may explain this, as a much larger clone is one base away.

The CDR3 runs to 15 residues. The germline gives CDR1 SGHVS, CDR2 FQNEAQ. Amplification targeted TCR beta CDR3 regions from RNA transcripts. The TCR CDR3 first-round RT-PCR relied on the HTBI primer set. TCRdb called the multiplex PCR reads again in MiXCR, with one record for every CDR3 protein. The sample carries some 350,000 distinct CDR3 sequences, approximately 25% recorded once. The TCR comes from a middle-aged man with Graves' hyperthyroidism. The sequencing sample was made of blood. The J gene is TRBJ2-1, the V gene TRBV7-8, with 8 bases aligning to TRBD2. Gene TRBJ2-7 matches the end of the DNA better, so the J call may be wrong. The CDR3 DNA reads as TGTGCCAGCAGCCCCGCGACTAGCGTATTCAATGAGCAGTACTTC. It translates to CASSPATSVFNEQYF.